The rows below give T cell receptor beta chains drawn from one sample of a study of shared clonotypes between healthy human individuals. Profiled with immunoSEQ multiplex PCR; TCRdb holds only in-frame clones, not every one. The sample has around 690,000 clones, about 90% seen once. The sequenced sample was memory CD8+ T cells from PBMCs. The receptors derive from a man between 18 and 35 years old in good health. Some clones in this sample may be carry-over from other donors' samples. Both conserved end residues are part of each CDR3. D genes are given only for firm matches. Expanded clones are given a class, and other clones once, few, many or no size at all.

clone_size | j_call | d_call | v_call | cdr3_nt | cdr3_aa
NA | TRBJ2-1 | TRBD2 | TRBV6-6 | TGTGCCAGCAGTTACGTAGCGGGGGCCAATGAGCAGTTCTTC | CASSYVAGANEQFF
NA | TRBJ2-7 | TRBD2 | TRBV7-8 | TGTGCCAGCAGCTTAGGGCGCGGGGGGCAGTACTTC | CASSLGRGGQYF
NA | TRBJ2-5 | NA | TRBV6-5 | TGTGCCAGCAGTTACAAGCAGGGAGGGACCCAGTACTTC | CASSYKQGGTQYF
NA | TRBJ2-1 | NA | TRBV7-9 | TGTGCCAGCAGCTTAGTAGGGAGCTCCTACAATGAGCAGTTCTTC | CASSLVGSSYNEQFF
NA | TRBJ2-1 | TRBD2 | TRBV7-9 | TGTGCCAGCAGCCTAACTAGCGGGGAATACAATGAGCAGTTCTTC | CASSLTSGEYNEQFF
NA | TRBJ2-2 | NA | TRBV4-1 | TGCGCCAGCAGCCATAGCGTAGGGAACACCGGGGAGCTGTTTTTT | CASSHSVGNTGELFF
NA | TRBJ2-7 | TRBD1 | TRBV7-9 | TGTGCCAGCAGCTCGACAGGGCCCCTCTCCTACGAGCAGTACTTC | CASSSTGPLSYEQYF
NA | TRBJ2-3 | NA | TRBV27 | TGTGCCAGCAGTTTCGGCAGACCCACAGATACGCAGTATTTT | CASSFGRPTDTQYF
few | TRBJ1-5 | NA | TRBV28 | TGTGCCAGCAGGGGGGGACTAGGTCGCAATCAGCCCCAGCATTTT | CASRGGLGRNQPQHF
NA | TRBJ2-3 | NA | TRBV19 | TGTGCCAGTAGTATAGATTCCGGGACAGATACGCAGTATTTT | CASSIDSGTDTQYF
NA | TRBJ2-4 | NA | TRBV4-3 | TGCGCCAGCAGCCCCTCACAGAAAAACATTCAGTACTTC | CASSPSQKNIQYF
NA | TRBJ2-7 | TRBD2 | TRBV19 | TGTGCCACCTTAGGGCTAGCGGGAGGGCCCTCCTACGAGCAGTACTTC | CATLGLAGGPSYEQYF
NA | TRBJ2-1 | NA | TRBV5-6 | TGTGCCAGCAGCCCCGGGGCGACATACAATGAGCAGTTCTTC | CASSPGATYNEQFF
NA | TRBJ2-5 | NA | TRBV14 | TGTGCCAGCAGCCACCCGACGTCTAGCGCCCGCAAAGAGACCCAGTACTTC | CASSHPTSSARKETQYF
NA | TRBJ2-3 | NA | TRBV6-5 | TGTGCCAGCAGTTACTCTGCTAGCCCCGCAGATACGCAGTATTTT | CASSYSASPADTQYF
NA | TRBJ2-7 | NA | TRBV5-1 | TGCGCCAGCAGCCTTCACCGCACAACCGTCGGTGGGTCCTACGAGCAGTACTTC | CASSLHRTTVGGSYEQYF
NA | TRBJ2-2 | NA | TRBV7-3 | TGTGCCAGCAGCTTAGGGGGTACCGGGGAGCTGTTTTTT | CASSLGGTGELFF
NA | TRBJ2-7 | TRBD1 | TRBV19 | TGTGCCAGTAACTACGGGACAGGCCATCCGAGGCAGTACTTC | CASNYGTGHPRQYF
NA | TRBJ2-1 | NA | TRBV29-1 | TGCAGCGCCACCAGAGGCGGGCCGTACTCCTACAATGAGCAGTTCTTC | CSATRGGPYSYNEQFF
NA | TRBJ1-2 | NA | TRBV5-4 | TGTGCCAGCAGCCCCCCCGGTGGGGAGAGCAACTATGGCTACACCTTC | CASSPPGGESNYGYTF
once | TRBJ1-1 | TRBD1 | TRBV27 | TGTGCCAGCAGTTTAGGCCCGGGGACAGGGGTGAACACTGAAGCTTTCTTT | CASSLGPGTGVNTEAFF
NA | TRBJ2-7 | NA | TRBV11-2 | TGTGCCAGCAGCTTAGTGGTGGGATCCGAGCAGTACTTC | CASSLVVGSEQYF
NA | TRBJ2-2 | NA | TRBV6-1 | TGTGCCAGCAGTGGGGGCAGCTGGGGGAACACCGGGGAGCTGTTTTTT | CASSGGSWGNTGELFF
NA | TRBJ2-7 | TRBD2 | TRBV6-5 | TGTGCCAGCAGACTAGCGGGAACTACCTACGAGCAGTACTTC | CASRLAGTTYEQYF
NA | TRBJ1-1 | NA | TRBV7-9 | TGTGCCAGCAGCTCCCGGTTAGGATCGAACACTGAAGCTTTCTTT | CASSSRLGSNTEAFF
NA | TRBJ2-3 | NA | TRBV5-1 | TGCGCCAGCAACCTAGTGGCCTCTAGCACAGATACGCAGTATTTT | CASNLVASSTDTQYF
NA | TRBJ2-3 | NA | TRBV9 | TGTGCCAGCAGTCTGGGGGGCCGGTCGGGCGCAGATACGCAGTATTTT | CASSLGGRSGADTQYF
NA | TRBJ2-7 | TRBD1 | TRBV28 | TGTGCCAGCAGCGGGACAGGGGGCATCTACGAGCAGTACTTC | CASSGTGGIYEQYF
NA | TRBJ2-3 | NA | TRBV6-5 | TGTGCCAGCAGACTACACAGGACAGATACGCAGTATTTT | CASRLHRTDTQYF
NA | TRBJ1-1 | NA | TRBV27 | TGTGCCAGCAGTTCTGCCCCTCTGGGGACTGAAGCTTTCTTT | CASSSAPLGTEAFF
NA | TRBJ2-7 | TRBD1 | TRBV28 | TGTGCCAGCAGTTTGCCGCAGGGGGTCGGGACCTACGAGCAGTACTTC | CASSLPQGVGTYEQYF
NA | TRBJ1-4 | NA | TRBV4-1 | TGCGCCAGCTCGTGGGGACACCGGGGAGAAAAACTGTTTTTT | CASSWGHRGEKLFF
NA | TRBJ2-7 | TRBD2 | TRBV11-2 | TGTGCCAGCAGCCAAGAAGCGGGGAGCTCCTACGAGCAGTACTTC | CASSQEAGSSYEQYF
NA | TRBJ1-5 | NA | TRBV6-6 | TGTGCCAGCTACCCGACAGAGAATTATAGCAATCAGCCCCAGCATTTT | CASYPTENYSNQPQHF
NA | TRBJ1-1 | NA | TRBV25-1 | TGTGCCAGCAGTGCTGGAGGGGGCACTGAAGCTTTCTTT | CASSAGGGTEAFF
NA | TRBJ2-3 | NA | TRBV28 | TGTGCCAGCAGTTTCGGTTGGGGCTCGAAAGATACGCAGTATTTT | CASSFGWGSKDTQYF
NA | TRBJ1-5 | NA | TRBV6-1 | TGTGCCAGCAGTGCACCCCGAGACAGCAAAAATCAGCCCCAGCATTTT | CASSAPRDSKNQPQHF
NA | TRBJ1-1 | NA | TRBV5-1 | TGCGCCAGCAGCGGGGCCCTGGGGGGCACTGAAGCTTTCTTT | CASSGALGGTEAFF
NA | TRBJ2-3 | TRBD1 | TRBV19 | TGTGCCAGTAGTATAGTGCAGGGGGCGAAAGATACGCAGTATTTT | CASSIVQGAKDTQYF
NA | TRBJ2-7 | TRBD2 | TRBV7-8 | TGTGCCAGCAGCTTGGGACTAGCGGGAGCCCGTTCCTACGAGCAGTACTTC | CASSLGLAGARSYEQYF
NA | TRBJ1-1 | NA | TRBV4-1 | TGCGCCAGCAGCCAAGAAGAGATTCCCCCGAGGGCTTTCTTT | CASSQEEIPPRAFF
once | TRBJ2-3 | NA | TRBV5-4 | TGTGCCAGCAGCTTGGGTCTCCCAGGGCCCACAGATACGCAGTATTTT | CASSLGLPGPTDTQYF